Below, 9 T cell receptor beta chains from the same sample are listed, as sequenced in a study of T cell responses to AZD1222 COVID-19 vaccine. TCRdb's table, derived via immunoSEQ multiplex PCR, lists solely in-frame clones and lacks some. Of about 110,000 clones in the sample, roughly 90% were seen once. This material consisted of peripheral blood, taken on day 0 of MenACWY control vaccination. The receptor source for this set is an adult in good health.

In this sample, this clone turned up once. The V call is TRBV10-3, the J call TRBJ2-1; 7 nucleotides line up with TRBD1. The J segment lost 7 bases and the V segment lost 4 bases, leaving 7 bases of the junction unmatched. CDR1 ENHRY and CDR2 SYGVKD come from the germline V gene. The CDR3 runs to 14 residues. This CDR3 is CAISGDSARNEQFF. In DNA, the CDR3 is TGTGCCATCAGTGGGGACAGCGCCCGGAATGAGCAGTTCTTC.

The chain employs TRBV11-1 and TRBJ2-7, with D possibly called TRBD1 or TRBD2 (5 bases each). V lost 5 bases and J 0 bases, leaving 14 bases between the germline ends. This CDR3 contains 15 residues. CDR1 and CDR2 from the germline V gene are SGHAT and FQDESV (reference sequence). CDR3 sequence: CASSRPGTGSYEQYF. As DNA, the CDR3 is TGTGCCAGCAGCCGTCCCGGGACGGGCTCCTACGAGCAGTACTTC.

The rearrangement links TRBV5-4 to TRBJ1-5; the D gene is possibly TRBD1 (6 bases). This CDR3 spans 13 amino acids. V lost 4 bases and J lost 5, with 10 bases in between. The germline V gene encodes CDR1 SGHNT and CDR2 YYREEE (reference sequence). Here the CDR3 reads CASSAAGDQPQHF. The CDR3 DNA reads TGTGCCAGCAGCGCTGCAGGGGATCAGCCCCAGCATTTT.

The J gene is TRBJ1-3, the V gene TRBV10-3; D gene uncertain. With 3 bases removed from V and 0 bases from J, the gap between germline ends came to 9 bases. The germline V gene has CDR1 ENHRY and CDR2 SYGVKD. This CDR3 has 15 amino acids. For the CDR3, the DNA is TGTGCCATCAGTGATGCGGCCTACTCTGGAAACACCATATATTTT. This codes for CAISDAAYSGNTIYF.

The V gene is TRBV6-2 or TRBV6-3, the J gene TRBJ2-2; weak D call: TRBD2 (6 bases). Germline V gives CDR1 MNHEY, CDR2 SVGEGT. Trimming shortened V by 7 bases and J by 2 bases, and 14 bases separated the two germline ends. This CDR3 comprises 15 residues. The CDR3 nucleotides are TGTGCCAGCACCCCTCGGGACTTAAACACCGGGGAGCTGTTTTTT. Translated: CASTPRDLNTGELFF.

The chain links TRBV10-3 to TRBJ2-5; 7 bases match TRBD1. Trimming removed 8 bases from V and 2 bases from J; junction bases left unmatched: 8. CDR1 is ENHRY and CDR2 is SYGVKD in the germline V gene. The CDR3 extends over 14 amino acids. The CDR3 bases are TGTGCCATCGGCAGGGGGAACCAACAAGAGACCCAGTACTTC. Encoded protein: CAIGRGNQQETQYF.

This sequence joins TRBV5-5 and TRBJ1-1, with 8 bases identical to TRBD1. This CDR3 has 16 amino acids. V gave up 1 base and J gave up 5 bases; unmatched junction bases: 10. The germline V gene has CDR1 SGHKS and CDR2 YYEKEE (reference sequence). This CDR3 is CASSLYWAGGKTEAFF. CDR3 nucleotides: TGTGCCAGCAGCTTGTATTGGGCAGGGGGCAAGACTGAAGCTTTCTTT.

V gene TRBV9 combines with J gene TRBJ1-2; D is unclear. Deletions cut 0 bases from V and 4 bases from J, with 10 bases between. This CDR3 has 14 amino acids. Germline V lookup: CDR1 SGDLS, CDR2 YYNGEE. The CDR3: CASSVAEDPYGYTF. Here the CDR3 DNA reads TGTGCCAGCAGCGTAGCCGAGGACCCCTATGGCTACACCTTC.

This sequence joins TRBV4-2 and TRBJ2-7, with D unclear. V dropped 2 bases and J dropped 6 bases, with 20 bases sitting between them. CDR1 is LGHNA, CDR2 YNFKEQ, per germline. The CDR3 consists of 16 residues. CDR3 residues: CASSQSRSASNIEQYF. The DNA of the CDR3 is TGTGCCAGCAGCCAATCTCGGTCGGCTTCAAATATCGAGCAGTACTTC.